This entry is about one T cell receptor beta chain. Its antigen is unknown. Extracted RNA was reverse transcribed, and the resulting cDNA served as sequencing template. Clones were sequenced by immunoSEQ multiplex PCR, and TCRdb holds only the in-frame ones, with some missing. The repertoire holds 25,000 to 40,000 clones, with more than 60% as singletons. The CDR3 has 14 residues. Trimming shortened V by 3 bases and J by 3 bases, and 9 bases separated the two germline ends. Germline-derived CDR1 and CDR2 are MGHRA and YSYEKL. The data derive from a study of CD8+ T cells in alopecia areata. Using a FACSAria, the CD4+ and CD8+ T cells were sorted from the PBMCs. Study-wide results and caveats: Researchers report lesional scalp, most notably alopecia totalis/universalis, outstripped normal scalp in clonality.

Sequenced input: NKG2D-low CD8+ T cells sorted from blood. The TCR sequence derives from a human donor with alopecia areata. The rearrangement joins TRBV4-1 to TRBJ2-1; possible D gene TRBD1, 6 bases. The CDR3 region has the DNA TGCGCCAGCAGCCACACAGGGATCTACAATGAGCAGTTCTTC. It specifies CASSHTGIYNEQFF.